The T cell receptor (beta chain) under discussion was sequenced for a study of beta chain features in type 1 diabetes (dated by TCRdb to the late 2010s). In terms of the full investigation: Mean age, gender distribution, total cell number and subset yield were not different between patients and healthy donors. Across all samples, about 110 million sorted cells were examined, and cell number per subset correlated strongly with RNA yield. In the study, recently diagnosed type 1 diabetes patients and matched healthy donors were compared on the TCRB repertoires of their sorted circulating CD4+ T cell subsets. Regulatory and stem cell-like memory subsets were isolated from only 8 patients and roughly eight healthy donors, whereas naive and central memory subsets came from all 30 or so donors.

Paper-wide results and their limitations: At VDJ recombination sites, type 1 diabetes patients had fewer insertions and more deleted nucleotides, which implies abnormalities in thymic rearrangement. PCR may preferentially amplify shorter templates, but because patient and control samples were amplified and corrected together, any resulting skew would affect both groups equally. Because cDNA rather than genomic DNA was sequenced, highly expressing activated cells could have been over-represented, although no difference in activation and CD3 levels was found between groups. In all four CD4+ subsets, TCRB CDR3 length was moderately but significantly shorter in type 1 diabetes patients. Because small numbers of individuals were included in the HLA sub-analyses, any influence of HLA type on TCRB rearrangement was left unresolved. Naive, central memory and regulatory TCRB repertoires appeared more similar among patients than among healthy donors.

From each donor, a single peripheral blood sample of 100 to 150 mL on average was drawn into heparinised tubes. A BD FACSAria II and a panel including CD45RO, CCR7, CD25, CD127, CD95 and CD27 were used to sort naive, central memory, regulatory and stem cell-like memory CD4+ T cells. A purity above 98% was achieved for all sorted populations. PBMCs were isolated immediately by Lymphoprep density gradient centrifugation and stained directly without culture. Samples were stained and sorted in pairs, with one healthy donor and one patient per experiment, so that batch effects were minimized. About this clone itself: The specificity of this receptor is unknown. Base qualities are not recorded, but no much larger clone differs from it by a single base.

Ends trimmed: V by 5 bases, J by 11 bases; bases unmatched to a gene: 5. Reading from cysteine to phenylalanine, the CDR3 counts 14 amino acids. Just CDR3 DNA is preserved here, 42 bases in frame from base 1. CDR1 and CDR2, looked up from the germline V gene, are SGHVS and FQNEAQ. The entire amount of isolated RNA was reverse transcribed using the High Capacity cDNA Reverse Transcription Kit, so the sequenced TCRB transcripts were expressed ones. Naive, central memory and regulatory T cell samples underwent deep immunoSEQ sequencing, averaging roughly 3.4 million total reads per sample. Sorted cells were lysed in RLT buffer, and RNA was extracted using DNase-treated RNeasy Micro or Mini kits according to cell number. To prevent cross-contamination, each cell subset was processed individually, whereas patient and healthy donor samples were processed jointly. Using the immunoSEQ multiplex PCR, TCRB sequences were amplified from cDNA into 87-bp fragments spanning the CDR3 region. Sequencing of the amplicons was performed on the Illumina HiSeq platform. Concerning the study's data processing: PCR bias was corrected computationally using synthetic template baselines, and reads within Hamming distance 2 were collapsed, with unmergeable singletons discarded. By aligning reads against IMGT, V, D and J genes, CDR3 length, and insertions or deletions at six rearrangement sites were assigned. Within each subset, clonotype counts were normalized to sorted cell number, after which true diversity and Gini coefficients were computed with the tcR R package. The overlap coefficient, calculated on TCRB nucleotide sequences, was used to measure repertoire sharing. As a proxy for the pre-selection repertoire, out-of-frame TCRB sequences from naive cells were analyzed. The immuneACCESS repertoire file appears here via TCRdb, limited to in-frame rearrangements. These files lack a portion of the clones; in checked studies, under half of the deficit traces to unresolved V genes, and the cause of the others is not known. V, J and clone size were drawn from that table, and D and trimming were deduced from the DNA. The sample contains roughly 400,000 clones, around 15% of them found a single time. Jointly, the top ten make up about 0.019% of the sample.

This clonotype originated in a woman between 18 and 29 years old in good health. The chain employs TRBV7-8 and TRBJ2-1, with 14 middle bases fitting TRBD2. Sample: naive CD4+ T cells from blood. The sample's cell subset or site label, in plain terms: true naive CD4+ T cells. The sequence in DNA is TGTGCCAGCAGCCTGCGGACTAGCGGGGGGAAGCAGTTCTTC. This codes for CASSLRTSGGKQFF.